This T cell receptor beta chain was profiled in a study of identical twins. Whole-study findings and limits: Monozygotic twin pairs showed more out-of-frame TCR alpha sharing than models estimated.

Unique molecular identifiers were present on the cDNA, and a universal primer site came from template switching. Each CDR3 protein gets one entry after TCRdb re-called the 5' RACE reads with MiXCR. Here the sample spans 400,000 or so distinct CDR3 sequences, 8.5% to 10% being singletons. Worth noting for this clonotype: Its target is not known.

Germline loops: CDR1 LGHDT, CDR2 YNNKEL (reference sequence). This CDR3 is built from 15 residues. With 4 bases clipped from V and 0 bases from J, the junction kept 4 bases outside the gene matches. The sample comprised naive T cells sorted from blood. This chain joins TRBV3-1 and TRBJ2-3; 7 nucleotides agree with TRBD2. This receptor was taken from a woman in her forties or fifties in good health. CDR3 nucleotides: TGTGCCAGCAGCCCCCGCGGGGGAAGCACAGATACGCAGTATTTT. Protein sequence: CASSPRGGSTDTQYF.